The 20 T cell receptor beta chains below all came from one sample that was sequenced in a study of blood T cell repertoires in COVID-19. Libraries were prepared by immunoSEQ multiplex PCR; TCRdb keeps only in-frame clonotypes and omits some of them. The sample has tens of thousands of clones; roughly 90% are singletons. Sequences were obtained from peripheral blood. These TCRs come from a man in his sixties with active COVID-19.

In DNA form, the CDR3 reads TGTGCCAGCAGTTTCCGCCCCCAGGACGGGGAGCTGTTTTTT. Its protein is CASSFRPQDGELFF. The chain joins TRBV2 to TRBJ2-2; D is unresolved. This CDR3 contains 14 residues. V lost 5 bases to trimming and J lost 7 bases, with 14 bases between them. Germline CDR1 reads SNHLY; CDR2 reads FYNNEI.

The CDR3 loop is CASSTQGHGYTF. In DNA form, the CDR3 reads TGTGCCAGCAGCACCCAGGGGCATGGCTACACCTTC. V and J are TRBV5-8 and TRBJ1-2; D is possibly TRBD1 (6 bases). The germline V gene encodes CDR1 SGHTS and CDR2 YDEGEE. This CDR3 has 12 amino acids. The V and J ends lost 4 bases and 6 bases respectively, with 10 bases between them.

The chain couples TRBV19 to TRBJ1-6, with a possible D match to TRBD1 (6 bases). The germline CDR1 and CDR2 sequences are LNHDA and SQIVND (reference sequence). V was cut by 4 bases and J by 1 base, with 8 bases left in between. The CDR3 spans 15 residues. CDR3 nucleotide sequence: TGTGCCAGTAGTAGGCAGGGGTCCTATAATTCACCCCTCCACTTT. Its protein is CASSRQGSYNSPLHF.

This rearrangement joins TRBV18 to TRBJ1-1; 8 bases are a match to TRBD1. This CDR3 region has 14 residues. CDR1 and CDR2 (germline): KGHSH, LQKENI. V lost 6 bases, J lost 1 base, and 4 bases stayed unmatched. Written as DNA, the CDR3 is TGTGCCAGCTCGCCCGGGACAGGGAACACTGAAGCTTTCTTT. Its translation is CASSPGTGNTEAFF.

V usage is TRBV11-3 and J usage is TRBJ1-4, with D possibly being TRBD1 (5 bases). Germline CDR1 and CDR2: SGHNT and YENEEA. This CDR3 comprises 17 residues. Trimming stripped 4 bases from V and 6 bases from J, with 21 bases between. In DNA, the CDR3 is TGTGCCAGCAGCTCGTGGGGCCGAGTTATGACGGATGAAAAACTGTTTTTT. This codes for CASSSWGRVMTDEKLFF.

The CDR3, as DNA: TGTGCCATCAGTGAGTCGAGGAGGCCTTTATATGGCTACACCTTC. Amino acid sequence: CAISESRRPLYGYTF. The chain has TRBV10-3 and TRBJ1-2, with D uncertain. The CDR3 is made up of 15 amino acids. The V gene's germline CDR1 is ENHRY and CDR2 SYGVKD. Trimming stripped 0 bases from V and 5 bases from J, with 13 bases between.

The J gene is TRBJ2-5, the V gene TRBV15; TRBD1 matches at 7 bases. This CDR3 region has 13 residues. CDR1 LNHNV and CDR2 YYDKDF come from the germline V gene (reference sequence). With V trimmed by 6 bases and J by 2 bases, 3 bases remained unmatched. In nucleotides, the CDR3 is TGTGCCACCAGTGGGGGACAGCAAGAGACCCAGTACTTC. Translating it yields CATSGGQQETQYF.

This clone has only a few counts. The chain has TRBV5-1 and TRBJ2-2, with D possibly TRBD1 on 6 matching bases. The germline gives CDR1 SGHRS, CDR2 YFSETQ. Trimming removed 4 bases at V and 0 bases at J, with 13 bases between. CDR3 length: 16 amino acids. Here the CDR3 reads CASSPGHPANTGELFF. As DNA, the CDR3 is TGCGCCAGCAGCCCGGGACACCCCGCGAACACCGGGGAGCTGTTTTTT.

The V call is TRBV2, the J call TRBJ1-2; 9 bases align to TRBD1. The CDR3 has 16 amino acids. The germline CDR1 and CDR2 sequences are SNHLY and FYNNEI. Trimming cost V 3 bases and J 6 bases; bases outside gene matches: 11. CDR3 sequence: CASSEIQTGGTDGYTF. CDR3 bases: TGTGCCAGCAGTGAGATTCAGACAGGGGGTACGGATGGCTACACCTTC.

The genes are TRBV11-2 and TRBJ1-5; perhaps TRBD1 as D (5 bases). The CDR3 has 14 amino acids. The V and J ends lost 8 bases and 2 bases respectively, with 13 bases between them. CDR1 SGHAT and CDR2 FQNNGV come from the germline V gene. This CDR3 is CASSGGTGNQPQHF. The CDR3 coding sequence is TGTGCCAGCTCGGGTGGGACTGGCAATCAGCCCCAGCATTTT.

The rearrangement links TRBV4-1 to TRBJ2-7; a weak D match, TRBD1 (6 bases). Germline CDR1 reads MGHRA; CDR2 reads YSYEKL. Between the trimmed V and J ends, which lost 2 bases and 2 bases, there was a span of 13 bases. This CDR3 contains 15 residues. The CDR3: CASSQLPDSPYEQYF. The DNA for the CDR3 is TGCGCCAGCAGCCAACTCCCGGACAGCCCCTACGAGCAGTACTTC.

This chain connects TRBV27 to TRBJ1-1, with D perhaps matching TRBD1 (5 bases). CDR3 length equals 14 residues. In germline, CDR1 is MNHEY, CDR2 SMNVEV (reference sequence). Trimming took 3 bases from V and 2 from J, leaving 10 bases between them. As DNA, the CDR3 is TGTGCCAGCAGTTTGGACATAGTTAACACTGAAGCTTTCTTT. It encodes CASSLDIVNTEAFF.

V gene TRBV4-1 combines with J gene TRBJ2-1; no firm D call. This CDR3 comprises 17 residues. V was cut by 0 bases and J by 1 base, with 13 bases left in between. Germline CDR1 and CDR2: MGHRA and YSYEKL. Here the CDR3 DNA reads TGCGCCAGCAGCCAAGATTCTTCCCCGTCGTCCTACAATGAGCAGTTCTTC. This sequence encodes CASSQDSSPSSYNEQFF.

The V call is TRBV28, the J call TRBJ2-3, with 11 bases lining up with TRBD2. V dropped 5 bases and J dropped 8; count of bases not matched to a gene: 6. The CDR3 consists of 14 residues. In germline, CDR1 is MDHEN, CDR2 SYDVKM. The CDR3 sequence: CASSTLAGVVTQYF. The CDR3 DNA reads as TGTGCCAGCAGTACACTAGCGGGGGTTGTTACGCAGTATTTT.

The count of this clone is one. The genes are TRBV6-6 and TRBJ2-7; 8 bases fit TRBD1. Germline values: CDR1 MNHNY, CDR2 SVGAGI (reference sequence). This CDR3 is 14 amino acids long. The ends lost 5 bases at V and 3 bases at J; junction bases unmatched: 6. CDR3 in amino acids: CASSTPGTGYEQYF. The CDR3 coding sequence is TGTGCCAGCAGTACCCCCGGGACAGGCTACGAGCAGTACTTC.

This chain connects TRBV2 to TRBJ2-2, with D possibly matching TRBD1 (6 bases). Germline V CDR1 and CDR2: SNHLY, FYNNEI. This CDR3 region has 16 residues. With 6 bases removed from V and 0 bases from J, the gap between germline ends came to 14 bases. Here the CDR3 reads CASSPRGHTNTGELFF. DNA for the CDR3: TGTGCCAGCAGCCCAAGGGGACACACGAACACCGGGGAGCTGTTTTTT.

V and J are TRBV2 and TRBJ1-1, with TRBD1 matching 7 bases. This CDR3 region has 14 residues. The ends lost 6 bases at V and 2 bases at J; junction bases unmatched: 6. Germline loops: CDR1 SNHLY, CDR2 FYNNEI. This CDR3 is CASSLQGTNTEAFF. In nucleotides, the CDR3 is TGTGCCAGCAGCCTACAGGGGACAAACACTGAAGCTTTCTTT.

The V gene is TRBV6-1, the J gene TRBJ2-5; no firm D call. The CDR3 is 14 residues long. Germline V lookup: CDR1 MNHNS, CDR2 SASEGT. V dropped 1 base and J dropped 5 bases, with 11 bases sitting between them. This CDR3 reads CASSEVPSPETQYF. The DNA for the CDR3 is TGTGCCAGCAGTGAAGTTCCGAGCCCGGAGACCCAGTACTTC.

This rearrangement joins TRBV4-1 to TRBJ2-5; 10 bases align to TRBD2. The CDR3 length is 16 residues. The V gene end was trimmed by 1 base and the J gene end by 4 bases; junction bases not matched to a gene: 6. Germline V CDR1 and CDR2: MGHRA, YSYEKL. This CDR3 reads CASSQGSTSGRETQYF. The CDR3 nucleotides are TGCGCCAGCAGCCAAGGGTCGACTAGCGGGCGAGAGACCCAGTACTTC.

CDR3 sequence (DNA): TGTGCCAGCAGCTTCTTCAGGGCAACTAATGAAAAACTGTTTTTT. This codes for CASSFFRATNEKLFF. The chain uses TRBV7-8 and TRBJ1-4; D is perhaps TRBD1 (5 bases). Germline assignment: CDR1 SGHVS and CDR2 FQNEAQ. V dropped 3 bases and J dropped 0 bases, with 8 bases sitting between them. There are 15 residues in the CDR3.